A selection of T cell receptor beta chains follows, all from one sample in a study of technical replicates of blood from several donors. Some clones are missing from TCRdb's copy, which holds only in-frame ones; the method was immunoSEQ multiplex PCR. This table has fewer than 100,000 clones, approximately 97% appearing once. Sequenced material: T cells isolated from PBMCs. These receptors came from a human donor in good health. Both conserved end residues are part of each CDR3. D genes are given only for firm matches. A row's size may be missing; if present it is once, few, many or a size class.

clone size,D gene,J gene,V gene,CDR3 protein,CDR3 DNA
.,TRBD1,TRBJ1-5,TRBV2,CASSEAAGGQPQHF,TGTGCCAGCAGTGAAGCGGCAGGGGGTCAGCCCCAGCATTTT
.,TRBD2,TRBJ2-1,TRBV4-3,CASSPGVAGLTYNEQFF,TGCGCCAGCAGCCCCGGCGTAGCGGGACTAACCTACAATGAGCAGTTCTTC
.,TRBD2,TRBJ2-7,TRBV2,CASEGTSAEEKGISYEQYF,TGTGCCAGCGAGGGGACTAGCGCCGAAGAAAAGGGTATTTCCTACGAGCAGTACTTC
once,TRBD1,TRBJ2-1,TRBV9,CASSARTGGYGVYYNEQFF,TGTGCCAGCAGCGCTCGGACAGGGGGCTATGGAGTATATTACAATGAGCAGTTCTTC
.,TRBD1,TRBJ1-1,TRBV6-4,CASRNRTGSNTEAFF,TGTGCCAGCAGGAACAGGACAGGGTCCAACACTGAAGCTTTCTTT
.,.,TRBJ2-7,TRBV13,CASSLGFQGGSYEQYF,TGTGCCAGCAGCTTAGGCTTCCAGGGTGGGTCCTACGAGCAGTACTTC
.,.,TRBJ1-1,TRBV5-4,CASSLRAGNTEAFF,TGTGCCAGCAGCTTGAGAGCGGGGAACACTGAAGCTTTCTTT
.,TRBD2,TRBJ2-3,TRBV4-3,CASSRLAGVGDTQYF,TGCGCCAGCAGCCGACTAGCGGGAGTGGGAGATACGCAGTATTTT
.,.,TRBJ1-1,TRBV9,CASSPGQNTEAFF,TGTGCCAGCAGCCCTGGACAGAACACTGAAGCTTTCTTT
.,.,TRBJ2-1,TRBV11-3,CASSLDTGLYNEQFF,TGTGCCAGCAGCTTAGATACAGGCCTCTACAATGAGCAGTTCTTC
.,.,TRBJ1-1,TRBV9,CASSAPTGNTEAFF,TGTGCCAGCAGCGCCCCCACAGGGAACACTGAAGCTTTCTTT
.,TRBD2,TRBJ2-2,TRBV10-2,CASNGLGTGELFF,TGCGCCAGCAACGGACTAGGAACCGGGGAGCTGTTTTTT
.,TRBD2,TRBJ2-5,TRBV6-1,CASSEFRAGVQETQYF,TGTGCCAGCAGTGAATTTAGGGCGGGAGTACAGGAGACCCAGTACTTC
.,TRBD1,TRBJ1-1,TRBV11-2,CASSEDREISEAFF,TGTGCCAGCAGCGAGGACAGGGAAATTTCTGAAGCTTTCTTT
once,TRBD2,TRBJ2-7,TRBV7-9,CASSHSGRADDYEQYF,TGTGCCAGCAGCCATAGCGGGAGGGCGGATGACTACGAGCAGTACTTC
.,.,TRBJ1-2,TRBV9,CASSVGHRDNYGYTF,TGTGCCAGCAGCGTAGGTCACAGAGATAACTATGGCTACACCTTC
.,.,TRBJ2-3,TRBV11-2,CASSSNGLSTDTQYF,TGTGCCAGCAGCAGTAACGGGTTGAGCACAGATACGCAGTATTTT
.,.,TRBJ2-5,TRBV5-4,CASSFVRGTQPYF,TGTGCCAGCAGCTTCGTACGCGGAACCCAGCCGTACTTC
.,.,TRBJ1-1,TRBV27,CASTMSQNTEAFF,TGTGCCAGCACTATGTCCCAGAACACTGAAGCTTTCTTT
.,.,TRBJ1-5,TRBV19,CASSDGTRYSNQPQHF,TGTGCCAGTAGCGATGGGACACGATATAGCAATCAGCCCCAGCATTTT
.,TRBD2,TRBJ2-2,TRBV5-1,CASTLPGLAGSGAGELFF,TGCGCCAGCACGCTACCGGGACTAGCGGGATCTGGAGCCGGGGAGCTGTTTTTT
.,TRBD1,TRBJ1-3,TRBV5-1,CASSRTGSGNTIYF,TGCGCCAGCAGTCGGACAGGATCTGGAAACACCATATATTTT
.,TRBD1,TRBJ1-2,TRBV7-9,CASSPTGFYGYTF,TGTGCCAGCAGCCCGACAGGGTTCTATGGCTACACCTTC
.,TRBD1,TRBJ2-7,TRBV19,CASSLQGAHEQYF,TGTGCCAGTAGTTTACAGGGGGCCCACGAGCAGTACTTC
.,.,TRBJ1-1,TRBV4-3,CASSQGAYTEAFF,TGCGCCAGCAGCCAAGGGGCGTACACTGAAGCTTTCTTT
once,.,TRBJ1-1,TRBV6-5,CASSLAFEAFF,TGTGCCAGCAGTTTAGCCTTTGAAGCTTTCTTT